This is a list of T cell receptor beta chains from one sample in a study of cytomegalovirus exposure and HLA in healthy donors. Measured with immunoSEQ multiplex PCR; TCRdb has only the in-frame clones, and not every one. The sample lists about 180,000 clones, roughly 80% seen once, with around 1.4% in the top ten. The source material was PBMCs. The origin of the receptors is a girl aged 10 to 17 in good health and CMV-seropositive. Both conserved end residues are part of each CDR3.

V	J	CDR3
TRBV6-1	TRBJ1-1	CASSEDRDTEAFF
TRBV7-3	TRBJ2-1	CASSLEGRLTKQFF
TRBV7-9	TRBJ2-1	CASGVAGGWSSYNEQFF
TRBV9	TRBJ1-1	CASSPQGTEAFF
TRBV11-2	TRBJ2-1	CASSLDLATNEQFF
TRBV7-8	TRBJ1-6	CASSRRQGESSPLHF
TRBV15	TRBJ2-5	CATSARKIQETQYF
TRBV10-3	TRBJ1-3	CAIRGTAGNTIYF
TRBV19	TRBJ1-5	CASSTQSSGNQPQHF
TRBV7-6	TRBJ1-1	CASRPSLGTTEAFF
TRBV10-3	TRBJ1-1	CAISDIQGGQNTEAFF
TRBV19	TRBJ1-5	CASISEMYSNQPQHF
TRBV10-1	TRBJ1-3	CASSESKRDMFSGNTIYF
TRBV4-1	TRBJ2-2	CASSQAPSGRAVTGELFF
TRBV4-1	TRBJ1-1	CAFSLTLNTEAFF
TRBV4-2	TRBJ2-7	CASSQDSGEQYF
TRBV7-2	TRBJ2-5	CASSVWASRETQYF
TRBV19	TRBJ1-5	CASSLYGTRAGDQPQHF
TRBV27	TRBJ2-4	CASKIRQGDPNIQYF
TRBV7-3	TRBJ2-1	CASSLGRGSYNEQFF
TRBV6-5	TRBJ2-1	CASTNSGGRFDNEQFF
TRBV9	TRBJ2-1	CASSPTGSNVDEQFF
TRBV10-3	TRBJ2-7	CAISGGGIPSYEQYF
TRBV11-1	TRBJ2-7	CASSLDPTGGKTYEQYF
TRBV5-1	TRBJ1-3	CASSLEIQGTGYTIYF
TRBV9	TRBJ2-1	CASSVDVAGVSNEQFF
TRBV5-4	TRBJ2-7	CASSNPGTSSYEQYF
TRBV30	TRBJ2-7	CAWSGGSYYEQYF
TRBV10-3	TRBJ1-5	CAISDGRGGGNQPQHF
TRBV6-5	TRBJ2-7	CASSSGGLVSYEQYF
TRBV4-3	TRBJ2-5	CASSQGISGRGKETQYF
TRBV7-9	TRBJ2-5	CASSLTRLAGQLQETQYF
TRBV9	TRBJ1-2	CASSPSVSFNYGYTF
TRBV6-5	TRBJ2-7	CASSYSFTGVPYEQYF
TRBV5-1	TRBJ2-3	CASSFLRGRGSTDTQYF
TRBV2	TRBJ2-1	CASRGTGSVNEQFF
TRBV7-2	TRBJ2-1	CASSLGAGGHEQFF
TRBV10-3	TRBJ1-5	CAIAEHSNQPQHF
TRBV2	TRBJ2-2	CASSLRRQGAGELFF
TRBV27	TRBJ2-3	CASRSVAGGPRQYF
TRBV11-2	TRBJ2-1	CASSGGLAGGSPYNEQFF
TRBV19	TRBJ1-2	CASRIDTSNYGYTF
TRBV5-5	TRBJ2-2	CASSHTTSGSGTGELFF
TRBV7-2	TRBJ2-2	CASSLGSGRNTGELFF
TRBV6-1	TRBJ1-2	CASRDRQGAYGYTF
TRBV5-1	TRBJ1-1	CASSLGDRVTEAFF
TRBV11-2	TRBJ2-7	CASSRPGTGVHEQYF
TRBV4-1	TRBJ1-2	CASSQTDRVIYGYTF
TRBV7-9	TRBJ1-3	CASSSGARGNTIYF